What follows is one T cell receptor (delta chain) and its context. What antigen it recognizes has not been identified. TCRdb has a much larger clone's protein, which differs at residue 11 from the translation of this DNA, likely because of a read error; what is shown is the protein translated from the DNA. The data were taken from a study of delta chain sequences of gamma delta T cells (dated by TCRdb to the late 2010s). The library came from PCR. The data were produced on an Illumina MiSeq. In TCRdb, clones were called once more from the public reads by CATT, and rows of identical DNA were later combined. A total of around 3,500 delta-chain clones appear in this sample, less than 70% of them only once. The ten largest account for over 55% of the sample. The CDR3 measures 17 amino acids from cysteine to phenylalanine. CDR3 DNA only is kept here, 51 bases in frame from base 1. CDR1 and CDR2 were assigned from the germline V gene as GEAIGNYY and EKD. V loses 1 base at its end and J loses 0 bases; junction bases beyond the gene matches: 8.

The sequence is built from TRDV2 and TRDJ1; 9 central nucleotides agree with TRDD3. This TCR was sampled from a human donor with breast cancer. Specimen: a tumor sample. The DNA sequence is given as TGTGCCTGTGACACTCTACTGGGGGAACGGAACACCGATAAACTCATCTTT. Its translation reads: CACDTLLGERNTDKLIF.